Listed below are T cell receptor beta chains from one sample, sequenced in a study of T cell responses to AZD1222 COVID-19 vaccine. The data were produced by immunoSEQ multiplex PCR, yet TCRdb's version contains in-frame clones alone and is incomplete. The sample includes about 160,000 clones, 88% seen only once; the top ten take more than 5.5%. This specimen consisted of peripheral blood, obtained on day 0 of AZD1222 vaccination. The receptor source for this set is an adult in good health. CDR3s include the opening cysteine and the closing phenylalanine or tryptophan. D genes are given only for firm matches. Not all rows give a size; the values are once, few, many and, for expanded clones, a class.

D: .
J: TRBJ1-4
size: .
V: TRBV19
DNA: TGTGCCAGTAGTAAGGGCGAGAGAGCAACTAATGAAAAACTGTTTTTT
CDR3: CASSKGERATNEKLFF

D: .
J: TRBJ2-5
size: .
V: TRBV24-1
DNA: TGTGCCACGGACACGGTGGACGGGACCCAGTACTTC
CDR3: CATDTVDGTQYF

D: .
J: TRBJ1-1
size: .
V: TRBV20-1
DNA: TGCAGTGCTAGGGTGGGGGCCTGGGCTTTCTTT
CDR3: CSARVGAWAFF

D: .
J: TRBJ2-1
size: once
V: TRBV10-2
DNA: TGCGCCAGTAAGAGGGGTGATACAGAGCAGTTCTTC
CDR3: CASKRGDTEQFF

D: .
J: TRBJ2-3
size: .
V: TRBV4-3
DNA: TGCGCCAGCAGCCAAGCTGTCGGGGGAGATACGCAGTATTTT
CDR3: CASSQAVGGDTQYF

D: TRBD1
J: TRBJ2-1
size: .
V: TRBV5-6
DNA: TGTGCCAGCAGCCCGCGACAGGGGAGCTCCTACAATGAGCAGTTCTTC
CDR3: CASSPRQGSSYNEQFF

D: .
J: TRBJ1-1
size: .
V: TRBV7-9
DNA: TGTGCCAGCAGCCCCCACAGGGAGATGAACACTGAAGCTTTCTTT
CDR3: CASSPHREMNTEAFF

D: .
J: TRBJ1-3
size: few
V: TRBV5-1
DNA: TGCGCCAGCAGCTTGGACAACTCTGGAAACACCATATATTTT
CDR3: CASSLDNSGNTIYF

D: .
J: TRBJ2-7
size: .
V: TRBV9
DNA: TGTGCCAGCAGCGTTCGGGGATCCTACGAGCAGTACTTC
CDR3: CASSVRGSYEQYF

D: .
J: TRBJ1-1
size: .
V: TRBV6-5
DNA: TGTGCCAGCAGTTACGTGGCAGGCGGGGAGACTGAAGCTTTCTTT
CDR3: CASSYVAGGETEAFF

D: .
J: TRBJ2-4
size: .
V: TRBV5-1
DNA: TGCGCCAGCAGCTCGCAGCAGGACATTCAGTACTTC
CDR3: CASSSQQDIQYF

D: .
J: TRBJ1-2
size: .
V: TRBV6-5
DNA: TGTGCCAGCAGTTCGGACAGCTATGGCTACACCTTC
CDR3: CASSSDSYGYTF

D: .
J: TRBJ1-6
size: .
V: TRBV7-9
DNA: TGTGCCAGCAGCGGACAGTCTGATAATTCACCCCTCCACTTT
CDR3: CASSGQSDNSPLHF

D: .
J: TRBJ2-1
size: few
V: TRBV7-2
DNA: TGTGCCAGCAGGGAGGGCCAGAGCTCCTACAATGAGCAGTTCTTC
CDR3: CASREGQSSYNEQFF

D: TRBD2
J: TRBJ2-3
size: .
V: TRBV6-2/TRBV6-3
DNA: TGTGCCAGCAGTTACTCGGCTAGCGGGGGTACAGATACGCAGTATTTT
CDR3: CASSYSASGGTDTQYF

D: .
J: TRBJ1-3
size: .
V: TRBV28
DNA: TGTGCCTCAGGGGATCTCTCTGGAAACACCATATATTTT
CDR3: CASGDLSGNTIYF

D: .
J: TRBJ1-5
size: .
V: TRBV28
DNA: TGTGCCAGCAGTTTATACCCGGACAGTTGGGGGAATCAGCCCCAGCATTTT
CDR3: CASSLYPDSWGNQPQHF

D: TRBD1
J: TRBJ2-7
size: once
V: TRBV7-9
DNA: TGTGCCAGCAGCTTAGCCCGGACAGGGTCCTACGAGCAGTACTTC
CDR3: CASSLARTGSYEQYF

D: .
J: TRBJ1-1
size: .
V: TRBV11-3
DNA: TGTGCCAGCAGCTTAGGGGCAGGGCGGAACACTGAAGCTTTCTTT
CDR3: CASSLGAGRNTEAFF

D: TRBD1
J: TRBJ2-7
size: .
V: TRBV4-1
DNA: TGCGCCAGCAGCCAAGATCGTTCCGGGACAGGGGTCAAGCAGTACTTC
CDR3: CASSQDRSGTGVKQYF

D: .
J: TRBJ1-5
size: .
V: TRBV28
DNA: TGTGCCAGCAGTTTCCCGGGGAGCAATCAGCCCCAGCATTTT
CDR3: CASSFPGSNQPQHF

D: TRBD1
J: TRBJ2-7
size: .
V: TRBV6-5
DNA: TGTGCCAGCACCTCCGGGACAGGGGCCTACGAGCAGTACTTC
CDR3: CASTSGTGAYEQYF

D: .
J: TRBJ1-6
size: .
V: TRBV28
DNA: TGTGCCAGCAGCCCCGCCGAGGGGAATTCACCCCTCCACTTT
CDR3: CASSPAEGNSPLHF

D: TRBD1
J: TRBJ1-4
size: .
V: TRBV4-1
DNA: TGCGCCAGCAGCCAGGGAGTCGGGACAGGCAATGAAAAACTGTTTTTT
CDR3: CASSQGVGTGNEKLFF

D: TRBD1
J: TRBJ1-3
size: .
V: TRBV27
DNA: TGTGCCAGCAGTTTTTCCGGGACAGGGGTAGGAAACACCATATATTTT
CDR3: CASSFSGTGVGNTIYF

D: .
J: TRBJ1-5
size: .
V: TRBV28
DNA: TGTGCCAGCAGTCCAGGACAGACCAATCAGCCCCAGCATTTT
CDR3: CASSPGQTNQPQHF

D: .
J: TRBJ1-4
size: once
V: TRBV19
DNA: TGTGCCAGTAGTTCCCGACGGAGGATGAATGAAAAACTGTTTTTT
CDR3: CASSSRRRMNEKLFF

D: .
J: TRBJ2-3
size: .
V: TRBV28
DNA: TGTGCCAGCAGTTCATTTCAGGGCTCTGGCACAGATACGCAGTATTTT
CDR3: CASSSFQGSGTDTQYF

D: TRBD1
J: TRBJ1-2
size: .
V: TRBV7-2
DNA: TGTGCCAGCAGCTCGTCGACAGGGAACTATGGCTACACCTTC
CDR3: CASSSSTGNYGYTF

D: TRBD1
J: TRBJ1-2
size: .
V: TRBV24-1
DNA: TGTGCCACCAGTGGCAAAGGGGGACAGGGAGGTAACTATGGCTACACCTTC
CDR3: CATSGKGGQGGNYGYTF

D: .
J: TRBJ2-3
size: .
V: TRBV7-2
DNA: TGTGCCAGCAGGAAGGGTGGGGGGCTCCCGGCGCCCACAGATACGCAGTATTTT
CDR3: CASRKGGGLPAPTDTQYF

D: TRBD1
J: TRBJ1-1
size: .
V: TRBV19
DNA: TGTGCCAGTAGCCCATCCAGGGGGGGAATGAACACTGAAGCTTTCTTT
CDR3: CASSPSRGGMNTEAFF

D: TRBD1
J: TRBJ2-2
size: .
V: TRBV6-2/TRBV6-3
DNA: TGTGCCAGCAGCCCACCACCCGGGACAGCCACCGGGGAGCTGTTTTTT
CDR3: CASSPPPGTATGELFF

D: TRBD2
J: TRBJ2-2
size: .
V: TRBV9
DNA: TGTGCCAGCAGCGTACCTGGGACTAGCGGGAGCATCAGGGAGCTGTTTTTT
CDR3: CASSVPGTSGSIRELFF

D: .
J: TRBJ1-1
size: .
V: TRBV2
DNA: TGTGCCAGCGACGGGGGAGCCAACACTGAAGCTTTCTTT
CDR3: CASDGGANTEAFF

D: TRBD2
J: TRBJ2-7
size: once
V: TRBV29-1
DNA: TGCAGCGTAAGCCCCGGCCTAGCGGGCGAGCAGTACTTC
CDR3: CSVSPGLAGEQYF